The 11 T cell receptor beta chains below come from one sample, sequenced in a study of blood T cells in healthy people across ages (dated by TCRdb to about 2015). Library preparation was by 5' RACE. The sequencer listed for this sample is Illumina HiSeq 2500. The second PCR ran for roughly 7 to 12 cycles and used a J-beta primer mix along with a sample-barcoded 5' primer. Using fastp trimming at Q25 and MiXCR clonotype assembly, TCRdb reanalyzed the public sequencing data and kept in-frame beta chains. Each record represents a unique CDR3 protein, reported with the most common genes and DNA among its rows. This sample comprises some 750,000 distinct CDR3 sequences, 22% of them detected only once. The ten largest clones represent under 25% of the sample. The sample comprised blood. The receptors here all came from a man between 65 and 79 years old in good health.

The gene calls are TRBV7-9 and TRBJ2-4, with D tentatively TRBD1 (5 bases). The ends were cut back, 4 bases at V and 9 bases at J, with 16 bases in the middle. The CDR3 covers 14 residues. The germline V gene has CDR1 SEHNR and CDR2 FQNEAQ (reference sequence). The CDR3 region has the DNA TGTGCCAGCAGCTCGTTAAACAGGATTTGCATTCAGTACTTC. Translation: CASSSLNRICIQYF.

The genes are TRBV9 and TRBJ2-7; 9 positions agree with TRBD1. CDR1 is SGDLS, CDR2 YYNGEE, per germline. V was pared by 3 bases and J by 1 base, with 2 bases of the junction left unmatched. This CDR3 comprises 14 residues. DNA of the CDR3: TGTGCCAGCAGCGGACAGGGGGGATCCTACGAGCAGTACTTC. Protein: CASSGQGGSYEQYF.

The CDR3 loop is CASSFQIQNTEAFF. CDR3 coding DNA: TGTGCCAGCAGTTTCCAGATACAGAACACTGAAGCTTTCTTT. The gene calls are TRBV12-3 or TRBV12-4 and TRBJ1-1; no definite D call. Trimming took off 3 bases at V and 1 base at J, with 9 bases between the two ends. The CDR3 consists of 14 residues.

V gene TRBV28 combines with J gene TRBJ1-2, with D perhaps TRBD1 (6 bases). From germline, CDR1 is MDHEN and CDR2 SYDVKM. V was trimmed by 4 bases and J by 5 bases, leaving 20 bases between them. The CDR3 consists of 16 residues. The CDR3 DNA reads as TGTGCCAGCAGTTCAGCCGAGGCGGGGGCTGGGTATGGCTACACCTTC. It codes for CASSSAEAGAGYGYTF.

CDR3 amino acids: CSVEDRRGSQAFF. Written as DNA, the CDR3 is TGCAGCGTTGAAGATCGTAGAGGGTCTCAGGCTTTCTTT. The V call is TRBV29-1, the J call TRBJ1-1; D unclear. The CDR3 loop spans 13 amino acids. Germline CDR1 and CDR2: SQVTM and ANQGSEA. The germline V and J ends were trimmed by 0 bases and 11 bases, with 16 bases remaining between them. Together with reference TRBV29-1 and TRBJ1-1, the CDR3 gives the full variable domain: SAVISQKPSRDICQRGTSLTIQCQVDSQVTMMFWYRQQPGQSLTLIATANQGSEATYESGFVIDKFPISRPNLTFSTLTVSNMSPEDSSIYLCSVEDRRGSQAFFGQGTRLTVV.

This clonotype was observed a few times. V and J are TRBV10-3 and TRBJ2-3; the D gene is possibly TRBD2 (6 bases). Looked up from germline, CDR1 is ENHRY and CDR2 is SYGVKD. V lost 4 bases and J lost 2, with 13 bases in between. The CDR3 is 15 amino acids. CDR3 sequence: CAISGTTTSTDTQYF. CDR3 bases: TGTGCCATCAGTGGGACTACCACATCCACAGATACGCAGTATTTT.

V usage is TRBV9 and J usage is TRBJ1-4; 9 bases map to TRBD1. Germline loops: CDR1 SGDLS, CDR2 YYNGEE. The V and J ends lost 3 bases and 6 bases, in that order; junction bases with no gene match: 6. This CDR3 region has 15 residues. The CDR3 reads CASSEGGQGDEKLFF. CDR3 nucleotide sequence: TGTGCCAGCAGCGAGGGGGGACAGGGCGATGAAAAACTGTTTTTT.

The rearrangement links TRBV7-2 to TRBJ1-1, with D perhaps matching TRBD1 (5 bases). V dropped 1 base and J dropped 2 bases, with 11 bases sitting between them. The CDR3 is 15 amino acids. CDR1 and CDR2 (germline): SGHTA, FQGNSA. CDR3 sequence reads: CASSLEVGGNTEAFF. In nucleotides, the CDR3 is TGTGCCAGCAGCTTAGAGGTGGGGGGAAACACTGAAGCTTTCTTT.

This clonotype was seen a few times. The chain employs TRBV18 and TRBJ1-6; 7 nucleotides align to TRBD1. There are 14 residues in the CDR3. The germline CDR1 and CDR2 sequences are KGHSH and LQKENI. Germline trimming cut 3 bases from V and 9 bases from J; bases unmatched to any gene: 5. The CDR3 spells CASSPGRQGSPLHF. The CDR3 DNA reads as TGTGCCAGCTCACCGGGGAGACAGGGTTCACCCCTCCACTTT.

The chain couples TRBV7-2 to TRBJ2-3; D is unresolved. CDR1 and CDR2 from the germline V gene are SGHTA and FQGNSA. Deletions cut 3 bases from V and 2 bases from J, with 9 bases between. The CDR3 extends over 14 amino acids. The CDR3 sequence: CASSLGRFTDTQYF. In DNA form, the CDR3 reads TGTGCCAGCAGCTTGGGAAGATTCACAGATACGCAGTATTTT.

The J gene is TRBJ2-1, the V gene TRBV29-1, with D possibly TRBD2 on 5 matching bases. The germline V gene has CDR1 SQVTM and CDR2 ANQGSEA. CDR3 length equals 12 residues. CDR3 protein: CGGWVAYNEQFF. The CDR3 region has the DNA TGCGGCGGGTGGGTAGCTTACAATGAGCAGTTCTTC.